The T cell receptor (beta chain) under discussion was sequenced for a study of shared clonotypes between healthy human individuals. Looking at the study overall: Three plates were used per donor for CD4 naive, three for CD4 memory, two for CD8 naive and one for CD8 memory.

Per the original methods: Quality scores were absent from the junction-only immunoSEQ sequences, so filtering differed. Clones were read by immunoSEQ multiplex PCR, and TCRdb kept only the in-frame ones, dropping some. V, J and clone size derive from that table, while D and trimming were established from the DNA sequence. The sample yields roughly 2.1 million clones, approximately 94% seen once. V dropped 4 bases and J dropped 1 base, with 19 bases sitting between them. This CDR3 is 17 amino acids long. The germline gives CDR1 PRHDT, CDR2 FYEKMQ (reference sequence). Study conclusions and caveats: The rarefaction results pointed to incomplete sorted-subset sequencing despite large depth. Lower generation probabilities were found for non-shared clonotypes than for those shared by all four donors.

As to this clone: What it binds is not known.

Naivety among CD8 cells was defined by CD45RO negativity and positive CCR7 selection, thereby excluding terminally differentiated effector memory CD45RA+ cells. The sequenced sample was naive CD8+ T cells from PBMCs. This sequence was found in a man aged 18 to 30 in good health. Some clones in this sample may be carry-over from other donors' samples. This chain links TRBV13 with TRBJ1-2; D might be TRBD1 (5 bases). The CDR3 reads CASSSRRQGVFNYGYTF. The CDR3 nucleotides are TGTGCCAGCAGCTCCCGTAGGCAGGGTGTTTTTAACTATGGCTACACCTTC.